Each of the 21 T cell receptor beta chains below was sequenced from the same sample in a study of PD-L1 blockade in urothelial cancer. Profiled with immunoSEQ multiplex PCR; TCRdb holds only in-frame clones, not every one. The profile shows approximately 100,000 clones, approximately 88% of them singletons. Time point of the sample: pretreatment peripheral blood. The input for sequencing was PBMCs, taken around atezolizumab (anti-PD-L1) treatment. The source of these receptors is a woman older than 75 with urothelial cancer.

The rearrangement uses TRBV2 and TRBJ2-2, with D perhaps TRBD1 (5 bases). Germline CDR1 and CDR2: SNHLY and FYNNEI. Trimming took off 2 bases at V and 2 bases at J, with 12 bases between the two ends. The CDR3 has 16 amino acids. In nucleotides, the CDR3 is TGTGCCAGCAGTGAATTTCGGACACAAAACACCGGGGAGCTGTTTTTT. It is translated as CASSEFRTQNTGELFF.

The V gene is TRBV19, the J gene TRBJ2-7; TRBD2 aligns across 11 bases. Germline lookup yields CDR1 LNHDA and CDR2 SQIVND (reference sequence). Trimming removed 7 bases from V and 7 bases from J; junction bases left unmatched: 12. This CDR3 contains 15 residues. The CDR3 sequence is CASTSELAGVEEQYF. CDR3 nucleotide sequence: TGTGCCAGTACCTCGGAACTAGCGGGAGTTGAGGAGCAGTACTTC.

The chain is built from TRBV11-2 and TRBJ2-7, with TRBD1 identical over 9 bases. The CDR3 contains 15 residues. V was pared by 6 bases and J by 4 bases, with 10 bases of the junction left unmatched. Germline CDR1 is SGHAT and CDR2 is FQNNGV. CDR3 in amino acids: CASRDSGTGRYEQYF. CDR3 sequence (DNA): TGTGCCAGCAGAGATTCCGGGACAGGGAGATACGAGCAGTACTTC.

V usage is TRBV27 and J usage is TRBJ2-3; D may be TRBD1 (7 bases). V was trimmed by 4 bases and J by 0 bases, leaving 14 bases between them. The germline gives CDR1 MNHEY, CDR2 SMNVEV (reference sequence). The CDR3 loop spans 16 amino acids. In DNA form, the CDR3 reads TGTGCCAGCAGTTCGATGACAGGGACTAGCACAGATACGCAGTATTTT. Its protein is CASSSMTGTSTDTQYF.

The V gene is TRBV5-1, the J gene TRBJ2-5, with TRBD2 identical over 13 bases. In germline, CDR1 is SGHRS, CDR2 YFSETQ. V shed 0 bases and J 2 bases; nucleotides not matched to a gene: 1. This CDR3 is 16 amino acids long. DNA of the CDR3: TGCGCCAGCAGCTTGGGACTAGCGGGAGGTCAAGAGACCCAGTACTTC. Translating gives CASSLGLAGGQETQYF.

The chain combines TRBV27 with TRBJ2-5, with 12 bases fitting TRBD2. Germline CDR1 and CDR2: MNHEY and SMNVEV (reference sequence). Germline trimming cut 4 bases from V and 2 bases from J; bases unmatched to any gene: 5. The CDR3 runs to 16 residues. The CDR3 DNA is TGTGCCAGCAGTTCCCGGACTAGCGGGGTTCAAGAGACCCAGTACTTC. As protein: CASSSRTSGVQETQYF.

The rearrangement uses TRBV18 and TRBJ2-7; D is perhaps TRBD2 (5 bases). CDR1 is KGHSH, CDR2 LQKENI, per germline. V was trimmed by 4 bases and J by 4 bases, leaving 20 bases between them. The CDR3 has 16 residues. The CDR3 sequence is CASSHPRTYGGYEQYF. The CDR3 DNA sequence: TGTGCCAGCTCACACCCCAGGACTTACGGCGGGTACGAGCAGTACTTC. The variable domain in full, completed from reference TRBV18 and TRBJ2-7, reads NAGVMQNPRHLVRRRGQEARLRCSPMKGHSHVYWYRQLPEEGLKFMVYLQKENIIDESGMPKERFSAEFPKEGPSILRIQQVVRGDSAAYFCASSHPRTYGGYEQYFGPGTRLTVT.

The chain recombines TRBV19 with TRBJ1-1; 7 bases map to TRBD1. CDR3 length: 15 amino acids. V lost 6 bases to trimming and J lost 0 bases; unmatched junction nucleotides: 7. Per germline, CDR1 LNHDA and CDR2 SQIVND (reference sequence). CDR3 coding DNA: TGTGCCAGTAGGGAACAGGGACAGCTGAACACTGAAGCTTTCTTT. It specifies CASREQGQLNTEAFF.

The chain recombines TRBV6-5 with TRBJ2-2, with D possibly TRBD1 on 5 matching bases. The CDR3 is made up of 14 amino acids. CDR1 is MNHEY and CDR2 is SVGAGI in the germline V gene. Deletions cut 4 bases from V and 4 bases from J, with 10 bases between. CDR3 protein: CASSWRQSTGELFF. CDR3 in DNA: TGTGCCAGCAGTTGGAGACAGTCCACCGGGGAGCTGTTTTTT.

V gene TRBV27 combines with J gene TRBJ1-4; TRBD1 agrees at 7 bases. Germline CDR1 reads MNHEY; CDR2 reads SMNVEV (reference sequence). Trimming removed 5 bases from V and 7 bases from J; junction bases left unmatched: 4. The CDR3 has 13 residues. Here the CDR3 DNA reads TGTGCCAGCAGTATACAGGGGTCTGAAAAACTGTTTTTT. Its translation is CASSIQGSEKLFF. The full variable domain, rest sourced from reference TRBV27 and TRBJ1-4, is EAQVTQNPRYLITVTGKKLTVTCSQNMNHEYMSWYRQDPGLGLRQIYYSMNVEVTDKGDVPEGYKVSRKEKRNFPLILESPSPNQTSLYFCASSIQGSEKLFFGSGTQLSVL.

The CDR3 loop reads CAISETSGYNEQFF. Here the CDR3 DNA reads TGTGCCATCAGTGAGACTAGCGGGTACAATGAGCAGTTCTTC. This chain links TRBV10-3 with TRBJ2-1; 9 bases agree with TRBD2. Germline CDR1 reads ENHRY; CDR2 reads SYGVKD. With 2 bases clipped from V and 4 bases from J, the junction kept 0 bases outside the gene matches. The CDR3 is 14 residues long.

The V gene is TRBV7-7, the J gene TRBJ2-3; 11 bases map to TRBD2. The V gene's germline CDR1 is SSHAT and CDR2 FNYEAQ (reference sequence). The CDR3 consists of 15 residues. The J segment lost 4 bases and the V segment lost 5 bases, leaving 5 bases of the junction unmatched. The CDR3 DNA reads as TGTGCCAGCAGCCGAGGACTAGCGGGTTCAGATACGCAGTATTTT. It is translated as CASSRGLAGSDTQYF.

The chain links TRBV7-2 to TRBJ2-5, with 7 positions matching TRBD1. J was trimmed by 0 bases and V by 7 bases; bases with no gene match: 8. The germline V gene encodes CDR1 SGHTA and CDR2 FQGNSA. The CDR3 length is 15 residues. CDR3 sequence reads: CASIHDRAYQETQYF. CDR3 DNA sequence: TGTGCCAGCATCCATGACAGGGCCTACCAAGAGACCCAGTACTTC.

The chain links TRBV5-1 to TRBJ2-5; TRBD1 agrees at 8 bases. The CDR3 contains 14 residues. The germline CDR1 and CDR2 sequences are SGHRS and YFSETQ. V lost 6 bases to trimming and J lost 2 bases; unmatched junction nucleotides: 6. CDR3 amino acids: CASTTNRGQETQYF. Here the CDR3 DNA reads TGCGCCAGCACCACAAACAGGGGGCAAGAGACCCAGTACTTC.

DNA for the CDR3: TGTGCCAGTAGTCCTACGGGGGGGAGCTCCTACAATGAGCAGTTCTTC. It codes for CASSPTGGSSYNEQFF. The chain recombines TRBV19 with TRBJ2-1; 8 bases are shared with TRBD2. Germline V lookup: CDR1 LNHDA, CDR2 SQIVND (reference sequence). V was pared by 5 bases and J by 0 bases, with 6 bases of the junction left unmatched. The CDR3 totals 16 residues.

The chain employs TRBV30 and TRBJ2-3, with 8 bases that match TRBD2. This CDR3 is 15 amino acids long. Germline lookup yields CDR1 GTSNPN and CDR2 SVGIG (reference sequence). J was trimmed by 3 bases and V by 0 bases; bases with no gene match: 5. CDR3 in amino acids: CAWSVSGSVTDTQYF. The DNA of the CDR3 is TGTGCCTGGAGTGTAAGCGGGAGTGTGACAGATACGCAGTATTTT.

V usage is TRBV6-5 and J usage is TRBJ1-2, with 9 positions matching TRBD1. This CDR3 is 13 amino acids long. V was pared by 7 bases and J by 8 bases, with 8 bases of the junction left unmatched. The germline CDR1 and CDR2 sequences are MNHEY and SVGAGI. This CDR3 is CASTTGGAGGYTF. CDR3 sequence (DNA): TGTGCCAGCACCACAGGGGGCGCCGGAGGCTACACCTTC.

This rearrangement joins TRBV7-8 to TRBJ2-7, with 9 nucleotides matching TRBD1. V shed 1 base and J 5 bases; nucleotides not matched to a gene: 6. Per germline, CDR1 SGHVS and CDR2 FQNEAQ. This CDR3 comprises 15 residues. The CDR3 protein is CASSLGLGTGHEQYF. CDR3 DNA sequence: TGTGCCAGCAGCTTAGGTTTGGGGACAGGGCACGAGCAGTACTTC.

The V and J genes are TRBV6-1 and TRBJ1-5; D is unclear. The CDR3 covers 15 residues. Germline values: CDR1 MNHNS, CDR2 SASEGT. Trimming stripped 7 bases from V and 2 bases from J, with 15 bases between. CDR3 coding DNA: TGTGCCAGCATCCGGGGAATAGGTGGCAATCAGCCCCAGCATTTT. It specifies CASIRGIGGNQPQHF.

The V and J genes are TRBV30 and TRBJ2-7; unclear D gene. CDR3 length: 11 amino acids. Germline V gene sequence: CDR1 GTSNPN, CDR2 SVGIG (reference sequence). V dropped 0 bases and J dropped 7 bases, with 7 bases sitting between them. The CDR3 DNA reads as TGTGCCTGGAGTGTACTGACTGAGCAGTACTTC. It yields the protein CAWSVLTEQYF.

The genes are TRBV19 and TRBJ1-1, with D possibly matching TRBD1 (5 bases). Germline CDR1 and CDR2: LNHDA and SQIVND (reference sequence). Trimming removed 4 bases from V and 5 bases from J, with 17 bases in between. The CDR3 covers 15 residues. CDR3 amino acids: CASSKSGITGTEAFF. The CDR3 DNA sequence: TGTGCCAGTAGTAAATCAGGGATCACCGGGACTGAAGCTTTCTTT.